Sequencing of this T cell receptor beta chain was carried out in a study of beta chain features in type 1 diabetes. Study overall: Age, gender, cell numbers and subset yield matched between patients and controls.

The isolated RNA, all of it, was reverse transcribed, so expressed TCRB transcripts were what got sequenced. Sequencing was performed with immunoSEQ multiplex PCR; in TCRdb, only in-frame clones are kept and a portion is missing. The sample records hundreds of thousands of clones, around 12% being singletons. A note on this clone: The antigen is not known.

Study-wide findings and caveats: Possible PCR preference for shorter templates applied equally to patients and controls. VDJ junctions from patients with type 1 diabetes contained fewer insertions and more deletions. Shorter TCRB CDR3s, moderately but significantly so, marked every one of the four CD4+ subsets in Type 1 diabetes patients.

From germline, CDR1 is MGHRA and CDR2 YSYEKL. The CDR3 spans 14 residues. V was pared by 3 bases and J by 8 bases, with 13 bases between. The TCR was taken from a man aged 18 to 30 in good health. The sequenced material came from naive CD4+ T cells from blood. The chain has TRBV4-1 and TRBJ1-4; D is unresolved. DNA for the CDR3: TGCGCCAGCAGCCACGGATCCGGGAGGGAAAAACTGTTTTTT. This gives the protein CASSHGSGREKLFF.